The 3 T cell receptor beta chains in this list originate from one sample, sequenced in a study of T cell responses to AZD1222 COVID-19 vaccine. TCRdb's copy holds only in-frame clones and misses some; the assay was immunoSEQ multiplex PCR. The sample lists more than 95,000 clones, 80% to 90% occurring once. Sequencing was performed on peripheral blood, taken on day 0 of AZD1222 vaccination. These TCRs come from an adult in good health.

This chain connects TRBV6-6 to TRBJ1-4; 9 nucleotides agree with TRBD1. Per germline, CDR1 MNHNY and CDR2 SVGAGI (reference sequence). V lost 5 bases, J lost 5 bases, and 12 bases stayed unmatched. This CDR3 is built from 17 residues. The DNA for the CDR3 is TGTGCCAGCAGTCCTGGGACAACAGGGGGCCGGAATGAAAAACTGTTTTTT. It encodes CASSPGTTGGRNEKLFF.

J is TRBJ1-5 and V is TRBV5-1, with 10 bases fitting TRBD1. The CDR3 totals 15 residues. The germline V gene encodes CDR1 SGHRS and CDR2 YFSETQ. Trimming at V came to 4 bases and at J to 10 bases, leaving 11 bases not matched to a gene. The CDR3 reads CASSPGTGADRPQHF. The DNA for the CDR3 is TGCGCCAGCAGCCCGGGGACAGGGGCCGATCGCCCCCAGCATTTT.

This clone appeared a single time. The chain combines TRBV5-1 with TRBJ2-3; 11 bases agree with TRBD2. The trim removed 1 base at V and 3 bases at J, leaving 4 bases unmatched. Per the germline V gene, CDR1 is SGHRS and CDR2 is YFSETQ. This CDR3 spans 16 amino acids. DNA for the CDR3: TGCGCCAGCAGCTTGTTTAGCGGGGGGGCGACAGATACGCAGTATTTT. The encoded protein is CASSLFSGGATDTQYF.